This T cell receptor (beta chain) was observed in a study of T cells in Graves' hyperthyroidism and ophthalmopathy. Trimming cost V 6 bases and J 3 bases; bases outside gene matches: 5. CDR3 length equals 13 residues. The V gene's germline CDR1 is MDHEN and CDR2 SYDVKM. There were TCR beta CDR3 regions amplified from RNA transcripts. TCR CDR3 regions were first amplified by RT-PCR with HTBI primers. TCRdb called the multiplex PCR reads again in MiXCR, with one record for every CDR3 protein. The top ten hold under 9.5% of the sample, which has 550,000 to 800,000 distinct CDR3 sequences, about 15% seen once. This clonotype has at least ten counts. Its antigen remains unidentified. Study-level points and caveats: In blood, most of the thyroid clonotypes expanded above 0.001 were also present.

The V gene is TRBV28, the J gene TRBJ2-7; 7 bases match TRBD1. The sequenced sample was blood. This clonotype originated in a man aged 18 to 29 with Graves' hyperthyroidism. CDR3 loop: CASREGAYYEQYF. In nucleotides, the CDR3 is TGTGCCAGCAGAGAGGGGGCATACTACGAGCAGTACTTC. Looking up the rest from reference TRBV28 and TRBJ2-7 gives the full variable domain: DVKVTQSSRYLVKRTGEKVFLECVQDMDHENMFWYRQDPGLGLRLIYFSYDVKMKEKGDIPEGYSVSREKKERFSLILESASTNQTSMYLCASREGAYYEQYFGPGTRLTVT.